This T cell receptor (beta chain) appears in the sequencing data of a study of OX40 agonist ivuxolimab in advanced cancers. Background for the entire study: The costimulatory receptor OX40 (CD134) was targeted by ivuxolimab, a fully human IgG2 agonistic monoclonal antibody. Partial responses were achieved by three dose-escalation patients, of whom one had hepatocellular carcinoma and two had cutaneous melanoma. The paper reports the monotherapy dose-escalation portion (N of about 50 patients) of the phase I ivuxolimab trial. Of the 50 to 55 patients in dose escalation, about 20 had hepatocellular carcinoma, about 15 had melanoma, 9 had renal cell carcinoma and 9 had head and neck cancer. The dose-escalation cohort was 82.7% male with a mean age of approximately 59 years, ranging from about 23 to 85. Intravenous ivuxolimab was administered to patients every 2 weeks at six dose levels: 0.01, 0.1, 0.3, 1.5, 3 and 10 mg/kg. The point of sequencing TCRbeta in the periphery was to test whether ivuxolimab changed TCR sequence diversity and drove clonal T-cell expansion. Patients were allowed to have had prior anti-PD-1, anti-PD-L1 or anti-CTLA-4 therapy, and approximately 40% of the dose-escalation patients had been treated with checkpoint inhibitors.

Between the V and J ends, shortened by 1 base and 4 bases respectively, the junction contains 5 bases. Its CDR3 holds 13 amino acids, cysteine through phenylalanine. The read is trimmed to its CDR3 DNA, 39 bases read in frame from base 1. CDR1 and CDR2 are read off the germline V gene (reference sequence) as LNHDA and SQIVND. Points on this clone: This clone's antigen is unknown. No base quality values were provided; no much bigger clone lies one nucleotide off.

What the study reported, not specific to this receptor: Antigen specificity was not determined for the clonally expanded peripheral T cells. Low levels of normalized T-cell clonal expansion were also seen in some nonresponding patients. On average, CD8+ T cells showed more expanded clones than CD4+ T cells after ivuxolimab. Clonal expansion of both CD4+ and CD8+ blood T cells was observed from baseline to week 6 at doses 0.1 to 3.0 mg/kg. In the 0.1-3.0 mg/kg groups, partial responders had among the lowest normalized peripheral clonal expansion, particularly in CD8+ T cells.

The trial excluded patients who had a history of autoimmune disease or who were on systemic immunosuppression. In every dose cohort, peripheral blood was drawn for TCR sequencing at baseline, cycle 4 day 1, and cycle 7 day 1. Samples came from an open-label, multicenter, first-in-human phase I dose-escalation trial of ivuxolimab. Adults with locally advanced or metastatic head and neck squamous cell, hepatocellular, melanoma or renal cell carcinoma were enrolled in the trial. Before TCR sequencing, CD4+ T cells and CD8+ T cells from peripheral blood were sorted into separate populations. To sequence the TCRbeta CDR3 region, genomic DNA was isolated from the sorted cells. The immunoSEQ Assay was used to sequence the TCRbeta CDR3 regions. TCRdb carries this immuneACCESS record with in-frame sequences only. Its versions omit some clonotypes, under half of them owing to an unresolved V gene in the studies checked, with the rest unexplained. For this sample the table gives roughly 63,000 clones, of which 80% to 90% were detected only once. In total, the top ten clones hold about 12% of the sample.

Here the chain combines TRBV19 and TRBJ2-1; no D gene is confidently identified. The TCR was taken from an adult with an advanced solid tumor such as melanoma, head and neck, liver or kidney cancer. This sample comprised CD4+ or CD8+ T cells sorted from blood, obtained in a trial of the OX40 agonist ivuxolimab. The DNA sequence is as follows: TGTGCCAGTAGTATAGCCGAGTACAATGAGCAGTTCTTC. Translated, it gives CASSIAEYNEQFF.